This TCR beta chain was sequenced for a study of blood T cell repertoires in COVID-19. This CDR3 region has 18 residues. The germline V gene has CDR1 MGHRA and CDR2 YSYEKL. Trimming left V 3 bases short and J 0 bases short, with 20 bases between. The data were produced by immunoSEQ multiplex PCR, yet TCRdb's version contains in-frame clones alone and is incomplete. The table includes 250,000 to 350,000 clones, about 85% detected once. This clonotype originated in a human donor with COVID-19, enrolled during active disease. The donor label of this sample is uncertain. The chain joins TRBV4-1 to TRBJ1-1; D remains unclear. The specimen sequenced was peripheral blood. The CDR3 DNA sequence: TGCGCCAGCAGCCAGGTTAGCCCCATGACGGATATGAACACTGAAGCTTTCTTT. This translates into CASSQVSPMTDMNTEAFF.